This TCR beta chain was sequenced in a study of shared clonotypes between healthy human individuals. About this clone: Antigen unknown.

Once extracted for a subset, genomic DNA was divided evenly among several immunoSEQ plates. Data came from immunoSEQ multiplex PCR; TCRdb stores just in-frame clones and leaves some out. The data show 490,000 or so clones, 76% seen once. The CDR3 extends over 15 amino acids. Recent vaccinations or acute infections were absent in the healthy HIV-negative adult donors. All participating donors were Caucasian adults from Nashville, Tennessee. Study outcomes and limitations: In this cohort, only blood was sampled, and tissue repertoires likely differ.

Sequencing was carried out using PBMCs. The chain carries TRBV21-1 and TRBJ2-7; the DNA was not used to check the table's D call, TRBD2. TRBV21-1 is given as a pseudogene. The source is a woman in her 40s in good health. Some clones in this sample may be carry-over from other donors' samples. The CDR3 reads CASSKGEGVDYEQYF. Here the CDR3 DNA reads TGTGCCAGCAGCAAAGGGGAGGGAGTGGACTACGAGCAGTACTTC.